In this sample, the clone carrying this T cell receptor (beta chain) turned up many times. What it recognizes is unknown. Time point of the sample: longitudinal time-point 1 (baseline). Per germline, CDR1 SGHRS and CDR2 YFSETQ. With 4 bases clipped from V and 15 bases from J, the junction kept 14 bases outside the gene matches. The CDR3 consists of 16 residues. TCRdb fed the 5' RACE reads into MiXCR, producing one record per CDR3 protein. This table holds tens of thousands of distinct CDR3 sequences, 10% found once. The source of the sample is a study of neurological immune-mediated disorders. Points from the study as a whole: The expanded clones of different subjects shared no CDR3 amino acid sequences (suggesting private repertoires in all groups).

Sequencing was done on a sample of PBMCs. The TCR sequence derives from a man younger than 40 in good health. The chain uses TRBV5-1 and TRBJ2-1; 15 bases align to TRBD2. The chain's CDR3 is CASSPGLAGGPPIWFF. As DNA, the CDR3 is TGCGCCAGCAGCCCCGGACTAGCGGGAGGGCCTCCGATTTGGTTCTTC. Full variable domain (outside the CDR3, taken from reference TRBV5-1 and TRBJ2-1): KAGVTQTPRYLIKTRGQQVTLSCSPISGHRSVSWYQQTPGQGLQFLFEYFSETQRNKGNFPGRFSGRQFSNSRSEMNVSTLELGDSALYLCASSPGLAGGPPIWFFGPGTRLTVL.